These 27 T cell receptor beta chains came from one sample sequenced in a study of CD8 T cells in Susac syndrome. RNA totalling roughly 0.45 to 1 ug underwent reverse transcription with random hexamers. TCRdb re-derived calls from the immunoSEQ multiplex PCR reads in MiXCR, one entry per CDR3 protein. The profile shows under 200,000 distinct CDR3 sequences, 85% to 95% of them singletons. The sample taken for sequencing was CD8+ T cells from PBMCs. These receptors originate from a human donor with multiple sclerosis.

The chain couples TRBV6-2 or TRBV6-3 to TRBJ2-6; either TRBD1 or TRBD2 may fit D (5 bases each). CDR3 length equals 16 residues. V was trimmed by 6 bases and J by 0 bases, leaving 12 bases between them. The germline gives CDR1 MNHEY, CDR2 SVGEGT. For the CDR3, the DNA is TGTGCCAGCAGCAGGGACCGACCCTCTGGGGCCAACGTCCTGACTTTC. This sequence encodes CASSRDRPSGANVLTF.

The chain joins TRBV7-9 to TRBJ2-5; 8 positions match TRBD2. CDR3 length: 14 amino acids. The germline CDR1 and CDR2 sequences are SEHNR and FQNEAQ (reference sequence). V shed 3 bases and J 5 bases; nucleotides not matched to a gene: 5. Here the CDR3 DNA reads TGTGCCAGCAGCTTTAGCGGGACCGGGGAGACCCAGTACTTC. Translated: CASSFSGTGETQYF.

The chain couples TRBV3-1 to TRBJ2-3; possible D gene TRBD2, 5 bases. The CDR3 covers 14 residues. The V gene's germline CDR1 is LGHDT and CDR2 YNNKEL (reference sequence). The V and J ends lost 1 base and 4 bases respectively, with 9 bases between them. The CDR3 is CASSQVVGADTQYF. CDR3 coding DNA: TGTGCCAGCAGCCAAGTAGTGGGAGCAGATACGCAGTATTTT.

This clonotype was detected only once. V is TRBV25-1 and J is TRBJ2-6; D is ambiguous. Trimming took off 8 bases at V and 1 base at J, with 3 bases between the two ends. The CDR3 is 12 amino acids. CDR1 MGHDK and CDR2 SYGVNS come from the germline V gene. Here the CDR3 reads CASASGANVLTF. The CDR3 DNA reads TGTGCCAGCGCTTCTGGGGCCAACGTCCTGACTTTC. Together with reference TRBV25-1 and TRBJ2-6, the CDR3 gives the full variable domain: EADIYQTPRYLVIGTGKKITLECSQTMGHDKMYWYQQDPGMELHLIHYSYGVNSTEKGDLSSESTVSRIRTEHFPLTLESARPSHTSQYLCASASGANVLTFGAGSRLTVL.

CDR3 DNA: TGTGCCAGCAGGGACAGGGGGTTTGGAGCTTTCTTT. Translated: CASRDRGFGAFF. The genes are TRBV25-1 and TRBJ1-1, with 10 nucleotides matching TRBD1. Germline V gene sequence: CDR1 MGHDK, CDR2 SYGVNS. V shed 6 bases and J 10 bases; nucleotides not matched to a gene: 5. This CDR3 comprises 12 residues.

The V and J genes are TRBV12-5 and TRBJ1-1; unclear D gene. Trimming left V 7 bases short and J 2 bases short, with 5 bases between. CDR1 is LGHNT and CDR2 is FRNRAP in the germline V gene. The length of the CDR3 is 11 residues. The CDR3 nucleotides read TGTGCTAGTGACGAAAACACTGAAGCTTTCTTT. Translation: CASDENTEAFF.

The CDR3 DNA sequence: TGTGCCAGCAGATTACGACAGGGTGTTCAGCCCCAGCATTTT. It codes for CASRLRQGVQPQHF. V is TRBV27 and J is TRBJ1-5; 7 bases map to TRBD1. CDR1 is MNHEY and CDR2 is SMNVEV in the germline V gene (reference sequence). The CDR3 runs 14 residues. After removal of 6 bases from V and 6 bases from J, the junction contained 8 bases not matched to a gene.

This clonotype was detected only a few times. CDR3 nucleotides: TGTGCCAGCAGTTCTGGCAGGGCGTATGGCTACACCTTC. This sequence encodes CASSSGRAYGYTF. This sequence joins TRBV27 and TRBJ1-2; maybe TRBD1 (5 bases). CDR3 length: 13 amino acids. Germline V gene lookup returns CDR1 MNHEY and CDR2 SMNVEV (reference sequence). V was shortened by 4 bases and J by 5 bases, with 11 bases between the two germline ends.

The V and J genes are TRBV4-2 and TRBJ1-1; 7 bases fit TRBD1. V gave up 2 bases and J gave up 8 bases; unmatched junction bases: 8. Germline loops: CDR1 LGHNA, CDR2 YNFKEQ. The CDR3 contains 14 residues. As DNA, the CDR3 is TGTGCCAGCAGCCAAACCGAGGGGACAGCAGAAGCTTTCTTT. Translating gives CASSQTEGTAEAFF.

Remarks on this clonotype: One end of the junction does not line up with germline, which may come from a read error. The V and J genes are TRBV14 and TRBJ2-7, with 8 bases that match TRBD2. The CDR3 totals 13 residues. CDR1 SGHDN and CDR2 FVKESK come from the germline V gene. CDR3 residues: CASSQLGLVGTNF. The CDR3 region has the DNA TGTGCCAGCAGCCAACTGGGACTAGTCGGAACAAACTTC.

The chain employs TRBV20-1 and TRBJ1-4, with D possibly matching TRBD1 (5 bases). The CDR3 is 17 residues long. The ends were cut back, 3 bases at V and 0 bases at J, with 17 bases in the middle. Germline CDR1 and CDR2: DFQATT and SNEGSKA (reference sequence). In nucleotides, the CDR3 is TGCAGTGCTAGGGGCGGCGGGGGGACTGCAACTAATGAAAAACTGTTTTTT. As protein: CSARGGGGTATNEKLFF.

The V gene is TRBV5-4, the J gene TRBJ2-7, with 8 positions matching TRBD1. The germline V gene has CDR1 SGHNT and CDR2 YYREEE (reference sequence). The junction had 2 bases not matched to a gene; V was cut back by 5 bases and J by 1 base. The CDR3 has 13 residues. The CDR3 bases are TGTGCCAGCAGACAGGGGGTATCCTACGAGCAGTACTTC. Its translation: CASRQGVSYEQYF.

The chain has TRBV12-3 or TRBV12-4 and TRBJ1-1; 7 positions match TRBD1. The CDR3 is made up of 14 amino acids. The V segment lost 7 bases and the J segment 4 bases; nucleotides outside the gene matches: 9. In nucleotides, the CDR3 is TGTGCCAGCAATCCGACAGGGTCGGTCACTGAAGCTTTCTTT. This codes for CASNPTGSVTEAFF.

As DNA, the CDR3 is TGTGCCAGCAGTTACTCGATTGGGCGGCCTGGGAACACTGAAGCTTTCTTT. It is translated as CASSYSIGRPGNTEAFF. The chain combines TRBV6-5 with TRBJ1-1; D is ambiguous. V was pared by 0 bases and J by 1 base, with 15 bases between. Germline V gene sequence: CDR1 MNHEY, CDR2 SVGAGI. The CDR3 has 17 amino acids.

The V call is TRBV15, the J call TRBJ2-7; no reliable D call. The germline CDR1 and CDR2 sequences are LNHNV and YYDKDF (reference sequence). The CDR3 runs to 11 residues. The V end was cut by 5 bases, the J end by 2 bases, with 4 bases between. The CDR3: CATSPPYEQYF. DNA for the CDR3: TGTGCCACCAGCCCCCCCTACGAGCAGTACTTC.

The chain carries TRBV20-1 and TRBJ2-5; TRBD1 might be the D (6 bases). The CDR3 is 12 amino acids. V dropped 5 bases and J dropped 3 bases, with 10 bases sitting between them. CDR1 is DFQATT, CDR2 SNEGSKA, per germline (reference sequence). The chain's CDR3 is CSAPAGEETQYF. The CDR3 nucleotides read TGCAGTGCTCCGGCAGGGGAAGAGACCCAGTACTTC.

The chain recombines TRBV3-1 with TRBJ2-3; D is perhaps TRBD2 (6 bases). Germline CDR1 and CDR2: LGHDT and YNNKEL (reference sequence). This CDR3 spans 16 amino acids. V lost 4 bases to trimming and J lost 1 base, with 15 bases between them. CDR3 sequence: CASSLHRSSGTDTQYF. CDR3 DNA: TGTGCCAGCAGCCTACATCGGTCTAGCGGCACAGATACGCAGTATTTT.

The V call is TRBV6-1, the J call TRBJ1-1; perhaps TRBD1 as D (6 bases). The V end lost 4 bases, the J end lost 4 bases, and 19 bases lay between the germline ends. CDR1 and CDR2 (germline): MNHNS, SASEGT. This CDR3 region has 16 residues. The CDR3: CASSGFNTGSFTEAFF. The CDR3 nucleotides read TGTGCCAGCAGTGGATTTAACACAGGGTCATTCACTGAAGCTTTCTTT.

The CDR3 protein is CASFRLGTQETQYF. The CDR3 DNA is TGCGCCAGCTTCAGGCTCGGGACGCAAGAGACCCAGTACTTC. The rearrangement uses TRBV23-1 and TRBJ2-5; tentatively, D is TRBD1 or TRBD2 (5 bases each). TRBV23-1 is an ORF; its function is uncertain. V was clipped by 8 bases and J by 2 bases, with 15 bases between them. The CDR3 has 14 amino acids.

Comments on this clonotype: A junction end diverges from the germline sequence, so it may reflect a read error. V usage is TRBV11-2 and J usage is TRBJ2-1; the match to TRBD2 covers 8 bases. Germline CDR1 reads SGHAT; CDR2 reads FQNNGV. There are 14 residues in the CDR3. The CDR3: CASGLAGIYHEQFF. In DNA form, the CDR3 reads TGTGCCAGCGGCTTAGCGGGGATATACCATGAGCAGTTCTTC.

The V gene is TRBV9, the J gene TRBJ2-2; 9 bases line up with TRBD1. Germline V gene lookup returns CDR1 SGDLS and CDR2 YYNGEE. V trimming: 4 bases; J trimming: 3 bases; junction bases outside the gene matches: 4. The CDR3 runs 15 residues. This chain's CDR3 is CASSTTGGDTGELFF. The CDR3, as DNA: TGTGCCAGCAGCACAACAGGGGGCGACACCGGGGAGCTGTTTTTT. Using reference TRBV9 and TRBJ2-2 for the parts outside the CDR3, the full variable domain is DSGVTQTPKHLITATGQRVTLRCSPRSGDLSVYWYQQSLDQGLQFLIQYYNGEERAKGNILERFSAQQFPDLHSELNLSSLELGDSALYFCASSTTGGDTGELFFGEGSRLTVL.

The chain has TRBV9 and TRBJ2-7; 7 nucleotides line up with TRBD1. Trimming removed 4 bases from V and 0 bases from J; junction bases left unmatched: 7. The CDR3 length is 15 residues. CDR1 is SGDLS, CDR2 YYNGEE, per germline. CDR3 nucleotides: TGTGCCAGCAGCACCTGGGACAGCTACTCCTACGAGCAGTACTTC. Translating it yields CASSTWDSYSYEQYF.

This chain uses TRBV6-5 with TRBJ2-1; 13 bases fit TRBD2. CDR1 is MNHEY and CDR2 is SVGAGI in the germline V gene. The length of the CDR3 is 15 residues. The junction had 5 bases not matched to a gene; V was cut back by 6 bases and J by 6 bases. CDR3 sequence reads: CASRGGLAGVNEQFF. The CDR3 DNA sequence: TGTGCCAGCAGGGGCGGACTAGCGGGAGTCAATGAGCAGTTCTTC.

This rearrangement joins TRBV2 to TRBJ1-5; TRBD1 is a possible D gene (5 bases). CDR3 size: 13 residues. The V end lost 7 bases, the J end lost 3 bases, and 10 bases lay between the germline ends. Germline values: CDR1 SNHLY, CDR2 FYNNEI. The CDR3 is CASTQGPNQPQHF. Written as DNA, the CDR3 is TGTGCCAGCACGCAGGGCCCCAATCAGCCCCAGCATTTT.

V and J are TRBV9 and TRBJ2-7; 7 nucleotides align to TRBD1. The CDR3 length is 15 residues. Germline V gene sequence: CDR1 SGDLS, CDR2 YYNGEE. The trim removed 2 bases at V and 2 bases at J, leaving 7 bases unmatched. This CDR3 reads CASSVAAGGPYEQYF. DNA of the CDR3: TGTGCCAGCAGCGTTGCAGCAGGGGGTCCCTACGAGCAGTACTTC.

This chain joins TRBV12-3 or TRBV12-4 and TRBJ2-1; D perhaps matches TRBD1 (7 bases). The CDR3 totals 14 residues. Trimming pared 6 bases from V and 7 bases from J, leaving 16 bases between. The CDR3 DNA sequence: TGTGCCAGCAGCCCGGGGGACAGACTTAATGAGCAGTTCTTC. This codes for CASSPGDRLNEQFF.

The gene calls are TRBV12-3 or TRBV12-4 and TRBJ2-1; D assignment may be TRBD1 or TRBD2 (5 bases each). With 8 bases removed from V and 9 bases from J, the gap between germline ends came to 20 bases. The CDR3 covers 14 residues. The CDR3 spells CASCCPIPGTEQFF. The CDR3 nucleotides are TGTGCCAGCTGCTGTCCTATCCCGGGGACTGAGCAGTTCTTC.